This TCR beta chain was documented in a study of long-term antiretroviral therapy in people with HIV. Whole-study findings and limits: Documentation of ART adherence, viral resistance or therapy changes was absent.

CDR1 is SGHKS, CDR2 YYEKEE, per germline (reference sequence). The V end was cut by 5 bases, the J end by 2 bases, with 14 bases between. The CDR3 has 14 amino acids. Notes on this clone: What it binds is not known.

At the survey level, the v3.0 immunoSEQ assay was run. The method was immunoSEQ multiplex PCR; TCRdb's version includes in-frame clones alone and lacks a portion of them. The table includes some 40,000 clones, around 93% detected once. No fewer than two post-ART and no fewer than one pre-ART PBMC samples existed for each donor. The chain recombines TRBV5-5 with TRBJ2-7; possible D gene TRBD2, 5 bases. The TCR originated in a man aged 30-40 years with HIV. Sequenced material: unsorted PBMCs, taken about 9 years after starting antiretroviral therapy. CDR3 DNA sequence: TGTGCCAGCAGGAGCCTCCGGGAACCCTACGAGCAGTACTTC. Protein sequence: CASRSLREPYEQYF.